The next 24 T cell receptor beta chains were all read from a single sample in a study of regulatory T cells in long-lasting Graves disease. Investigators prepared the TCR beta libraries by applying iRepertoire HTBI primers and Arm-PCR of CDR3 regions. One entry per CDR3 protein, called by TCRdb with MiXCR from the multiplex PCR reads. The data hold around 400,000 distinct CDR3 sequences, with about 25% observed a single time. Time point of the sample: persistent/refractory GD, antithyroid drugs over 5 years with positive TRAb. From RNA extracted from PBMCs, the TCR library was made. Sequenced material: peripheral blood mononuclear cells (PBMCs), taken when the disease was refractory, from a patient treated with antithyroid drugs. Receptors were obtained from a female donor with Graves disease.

The CDR3 DNA reads as TGTGCCAGCAGCTTAGTGGTACAGGATTATTACGAGCAGTACTTC. This gives the protein CASSLVVQDYYEQYF. The chain links TRBV7-9 to TRBJ2-7, with a weak D call TRBD1 (5 bases). CDR3 size: 15 residues. Germline V gives CDR1 SEHNR, CDR2 FQNEAQ (reference sequence). V lost 1 base and J 4 bases, leaving 14 bases between the germline ends.

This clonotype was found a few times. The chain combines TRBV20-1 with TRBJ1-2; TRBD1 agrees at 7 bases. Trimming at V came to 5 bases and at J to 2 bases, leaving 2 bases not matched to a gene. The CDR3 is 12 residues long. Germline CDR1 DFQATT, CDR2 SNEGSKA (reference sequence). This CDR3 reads CSAGTDNYGYTF. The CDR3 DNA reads TGCAGTGCTGGGACAGACAACTATGGCTACACCTTC.

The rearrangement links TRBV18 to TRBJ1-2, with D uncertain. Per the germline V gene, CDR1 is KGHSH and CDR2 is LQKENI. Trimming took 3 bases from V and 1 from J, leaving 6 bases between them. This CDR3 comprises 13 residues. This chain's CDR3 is CASSPKVNYGYTF. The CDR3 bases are TGTGCCAGCTCACCGAAGGTTAACTATGGCTACACCTTC.

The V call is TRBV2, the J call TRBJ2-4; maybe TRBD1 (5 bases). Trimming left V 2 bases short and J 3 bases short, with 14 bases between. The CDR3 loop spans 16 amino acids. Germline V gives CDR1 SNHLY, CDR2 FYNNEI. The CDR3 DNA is TGTGCCAGCAGTGAATGGGGCTTTGCTGGCAAAAACATTCAGTACTTC. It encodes CASSEWGFAGKNIQYF.

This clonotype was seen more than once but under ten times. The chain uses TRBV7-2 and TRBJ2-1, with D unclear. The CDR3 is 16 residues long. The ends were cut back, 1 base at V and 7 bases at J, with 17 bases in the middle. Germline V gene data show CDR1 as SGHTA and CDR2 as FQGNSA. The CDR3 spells CASSLVGSGRRNEQFF. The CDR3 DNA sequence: TGTGCCAGCAGCTTAGTGGGGTCCGGGCGTAGGAATGAGCAGTTCTTC.

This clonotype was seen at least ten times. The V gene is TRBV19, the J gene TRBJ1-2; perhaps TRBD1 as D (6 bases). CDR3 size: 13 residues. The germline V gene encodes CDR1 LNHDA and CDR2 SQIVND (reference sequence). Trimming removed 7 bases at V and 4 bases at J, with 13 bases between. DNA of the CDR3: TGTGCCAGTACTAGGGGGGGTCTCTATGGCTACACCTTC. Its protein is CASTRGGLYGYTF. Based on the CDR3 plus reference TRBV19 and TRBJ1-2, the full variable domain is DGGITQSPKYLFRKEGQNVTLSCEQNLNHDAMYWYRQDPGQGLRLIYYSQIVNDFQKGDIAEGYSVSREKKESFPLTVTSAQKNPTAFYLCASTRGGLYGYTFGSGTRLTVV.

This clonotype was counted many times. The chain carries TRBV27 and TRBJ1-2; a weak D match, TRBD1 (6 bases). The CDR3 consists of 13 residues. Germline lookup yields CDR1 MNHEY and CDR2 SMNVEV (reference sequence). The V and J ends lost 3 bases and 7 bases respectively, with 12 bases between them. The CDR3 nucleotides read TGTGCCAGCAGTTTCACAGGGAAGGGTGGCTACACCTTC. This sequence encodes CASSFTGKGGYTF.

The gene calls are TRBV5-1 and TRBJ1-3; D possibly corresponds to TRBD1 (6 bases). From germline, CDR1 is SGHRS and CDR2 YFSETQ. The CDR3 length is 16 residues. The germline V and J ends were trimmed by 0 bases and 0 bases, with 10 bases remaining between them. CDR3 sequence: CASSLVGGDSGNTIYF. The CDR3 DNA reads TGCGCCAGCAGCTTGGTCGGGGGCGACTCTGGAAACACCATATATTTT.

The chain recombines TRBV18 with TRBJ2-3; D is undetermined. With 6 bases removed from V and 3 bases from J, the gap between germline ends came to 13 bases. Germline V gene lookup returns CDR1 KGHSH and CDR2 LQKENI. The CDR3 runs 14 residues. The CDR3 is CASSGYSRTDTQYF. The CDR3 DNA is TGTGCCAGCTCGGGGTATTCGAGGACAGATACGCAGTATTTT.

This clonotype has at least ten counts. The DNA for the CDR3 is TGTGCCAGCAGGTTACAGGGCGCCCCATCTGACATTCAGTACTTC. This translates into CASRLQGAPSDIQYF. The V and J genes are TRBV2 and TRBJ2-4, with a possible D match to TRBD1 (6 bases). This CDR3 has 15 amino acids. Germline V lookup: CDR1 SNHLY, CDR2 FYNNEI. V dropped 6 bases and J dropped 8 bases, with 20 bases sitting between them.

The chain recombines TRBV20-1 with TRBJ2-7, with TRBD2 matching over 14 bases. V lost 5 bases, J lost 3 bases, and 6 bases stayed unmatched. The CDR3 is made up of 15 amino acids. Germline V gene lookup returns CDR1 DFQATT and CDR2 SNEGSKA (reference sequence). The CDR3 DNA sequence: TGCAGTGCTCGGACTAGCGGGAGGACAGTCTACGAGCAGTACTTC. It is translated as CSARTSGRTVYEQYF.

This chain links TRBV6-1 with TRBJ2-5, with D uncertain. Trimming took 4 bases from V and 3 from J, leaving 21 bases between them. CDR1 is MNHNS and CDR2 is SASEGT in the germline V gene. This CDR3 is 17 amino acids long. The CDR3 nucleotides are TGTGCCAGCAGTGGGTCGACTGTCTTTTCTGTTGAAGAGACCCAGTACTTC. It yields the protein CASSGSTVFSVEETQYF.

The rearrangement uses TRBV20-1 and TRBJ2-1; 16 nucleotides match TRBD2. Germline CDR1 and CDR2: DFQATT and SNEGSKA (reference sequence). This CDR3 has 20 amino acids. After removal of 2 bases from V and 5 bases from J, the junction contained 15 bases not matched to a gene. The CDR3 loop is CSARSAPGTSGRAFDNEQFF. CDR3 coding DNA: TGCAGTGCTAGATCGGCGCCTGGGACTAGCGGGAGGGCCTTTGACAATGAGCAGTTCTTC.

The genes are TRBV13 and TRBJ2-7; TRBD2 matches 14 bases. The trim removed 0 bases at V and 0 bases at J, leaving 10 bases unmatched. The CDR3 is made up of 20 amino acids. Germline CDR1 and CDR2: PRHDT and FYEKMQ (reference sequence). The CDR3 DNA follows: TGTGCCAGCAGCTTAGGGGGAGGACTAGCGGGAGGCATCGTCTCCTACGAGCAGTACTTC. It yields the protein CASSLGGGLAGGIVSYEQYF.

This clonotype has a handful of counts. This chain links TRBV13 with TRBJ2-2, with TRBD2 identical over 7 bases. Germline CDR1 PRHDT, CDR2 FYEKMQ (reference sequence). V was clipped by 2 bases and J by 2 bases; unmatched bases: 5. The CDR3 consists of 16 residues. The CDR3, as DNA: TGTGCCAGCAGCTTACGAGGGGAGGGAAACACCGGGGAGCTGTTTTTT. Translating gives CASSLRGEGNTGELFF.

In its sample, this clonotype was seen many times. CDR3 sequence: CASSLVPGGMGPGYEQYF. The CDR3 region has the DNA TGTGCCAGCAGTTTAGTTCCGGGCGGGATGGGTCCGGGGTACGAGCAGTACTTC. The chain couples TRBV28 to TRBJ2-7, with a weak D call TRBD2 (6 bases). Germline assignment: CDR1 MDHEN and CDR2 SYDVKM. The CDR3 contains 18 residues. V gave up 2 bases and J gave up 4 bases, with 24 bases separating them.

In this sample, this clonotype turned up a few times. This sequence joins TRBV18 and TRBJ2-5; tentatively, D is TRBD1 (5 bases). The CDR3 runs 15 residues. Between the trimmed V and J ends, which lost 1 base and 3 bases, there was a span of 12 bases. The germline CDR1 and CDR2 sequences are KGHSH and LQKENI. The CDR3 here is CASSPLPDSKETQYF. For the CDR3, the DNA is TGTGCCAGCTCACCACTACCCGACAGCAAAGAGACCCAGTACTTC.

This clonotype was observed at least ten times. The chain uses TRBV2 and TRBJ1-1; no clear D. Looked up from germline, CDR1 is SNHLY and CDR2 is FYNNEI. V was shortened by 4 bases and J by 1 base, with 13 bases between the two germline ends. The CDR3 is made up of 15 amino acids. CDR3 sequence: CASSVLGIQNTEAFF. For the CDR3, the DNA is TGTGCCAGCAGTGTTTTAGGGATCCAGAACACTGAAGCTTTCTTT. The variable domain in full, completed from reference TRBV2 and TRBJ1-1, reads EPEVTQTPSHQVTQMGQEVILRCVPISNHLYFYWYRQILGQKVEFLVSFYNNEISEKSEIFDDQFSVERPDGSNFTLKIRSTKLEDSAMYFCASSVLGIQNTEAFFGQGTRLTVV.

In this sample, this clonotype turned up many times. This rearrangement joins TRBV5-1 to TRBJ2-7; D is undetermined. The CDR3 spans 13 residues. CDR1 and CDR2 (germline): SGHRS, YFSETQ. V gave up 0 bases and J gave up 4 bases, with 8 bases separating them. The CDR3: CASSLEGLYEQYF. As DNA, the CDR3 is TGCGCCAGCAGCTTGGAAGGGCTGTACGAGCAGTACTTC.

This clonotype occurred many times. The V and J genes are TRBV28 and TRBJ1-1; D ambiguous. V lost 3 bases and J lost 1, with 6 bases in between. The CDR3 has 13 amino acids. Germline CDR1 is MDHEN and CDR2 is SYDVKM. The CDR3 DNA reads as TGTGCCAGCAGTTTCGTGAAGAACACTGAAGCTTTCTTT. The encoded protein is CASSFVKNTEAFF.

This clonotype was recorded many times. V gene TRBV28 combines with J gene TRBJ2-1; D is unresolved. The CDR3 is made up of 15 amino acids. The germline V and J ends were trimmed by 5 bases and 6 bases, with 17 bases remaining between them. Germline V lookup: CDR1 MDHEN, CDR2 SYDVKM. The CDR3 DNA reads TGTGCCAGCAGTCCGACCAACAGACAACTCAATGAGCAGTTCTTC. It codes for CASSPTNRQLNEQFF.

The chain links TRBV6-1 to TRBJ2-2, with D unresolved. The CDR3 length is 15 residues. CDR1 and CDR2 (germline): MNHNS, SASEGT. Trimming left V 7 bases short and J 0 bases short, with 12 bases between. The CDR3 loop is CASTPGWTNTGELFF. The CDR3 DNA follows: TGTGCCAGCACTCCCGGATGGACGAACACCGGGGAGCTGTTTTTT.

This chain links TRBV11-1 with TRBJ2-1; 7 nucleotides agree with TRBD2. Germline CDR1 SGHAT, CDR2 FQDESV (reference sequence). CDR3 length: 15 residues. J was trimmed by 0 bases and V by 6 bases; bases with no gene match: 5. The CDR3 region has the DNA TGTGCCAGCAGGAAAGCGGGGAGCTCCTACAATGAGCAGTTCTTC. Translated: CASRKAGSSYNEQFF.

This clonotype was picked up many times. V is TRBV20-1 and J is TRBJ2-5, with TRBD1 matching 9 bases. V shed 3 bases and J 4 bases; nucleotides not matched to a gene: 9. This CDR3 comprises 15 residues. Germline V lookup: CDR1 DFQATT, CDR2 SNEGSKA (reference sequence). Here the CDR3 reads CSARSPGQGAETQYF. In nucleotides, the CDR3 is TGCAGTGCTAGGAGCCCGGGACAGGGCGCAGAGACCCAGTACTTC.